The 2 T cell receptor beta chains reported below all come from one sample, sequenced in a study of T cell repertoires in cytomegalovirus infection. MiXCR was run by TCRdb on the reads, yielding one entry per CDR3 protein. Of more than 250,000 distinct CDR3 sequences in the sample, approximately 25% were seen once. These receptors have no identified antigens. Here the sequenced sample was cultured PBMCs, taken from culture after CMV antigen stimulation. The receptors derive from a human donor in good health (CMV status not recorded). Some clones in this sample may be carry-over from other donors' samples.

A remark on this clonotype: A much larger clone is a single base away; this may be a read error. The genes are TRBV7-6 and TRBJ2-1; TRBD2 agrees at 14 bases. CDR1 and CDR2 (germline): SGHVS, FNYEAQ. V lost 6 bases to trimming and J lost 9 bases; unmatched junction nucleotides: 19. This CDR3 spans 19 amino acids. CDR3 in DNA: TGTGCCAGCAGGCCACCATTACCGGGACTAGCGGGAGTAGTGAGTGAGCAGTTCTTC. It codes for CASRPPLPGLAGVVSEQFF.

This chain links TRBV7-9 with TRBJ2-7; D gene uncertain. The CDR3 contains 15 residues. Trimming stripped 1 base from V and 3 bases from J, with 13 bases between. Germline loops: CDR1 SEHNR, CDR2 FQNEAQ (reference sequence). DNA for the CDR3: TGTGCCAGCAGCTTAGGAAGCGACCCCGACTACGAGCAGTACGTC. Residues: CASSLGSDPDYEQYV.